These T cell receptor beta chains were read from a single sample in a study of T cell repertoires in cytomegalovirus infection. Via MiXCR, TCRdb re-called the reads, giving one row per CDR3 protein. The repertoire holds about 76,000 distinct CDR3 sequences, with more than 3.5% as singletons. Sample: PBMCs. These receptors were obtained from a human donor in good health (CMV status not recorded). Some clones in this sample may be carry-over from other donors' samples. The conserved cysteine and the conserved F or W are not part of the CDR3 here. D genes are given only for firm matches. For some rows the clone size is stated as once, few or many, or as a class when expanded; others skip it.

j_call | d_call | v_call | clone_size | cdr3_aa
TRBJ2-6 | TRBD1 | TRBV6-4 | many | ASSAAGGQVGSGANVLT
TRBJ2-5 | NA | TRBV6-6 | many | ASSYMSTQY
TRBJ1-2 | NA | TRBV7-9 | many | ASSLLQELVDGYT
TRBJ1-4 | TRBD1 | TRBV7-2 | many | ASSFRTGMKLF
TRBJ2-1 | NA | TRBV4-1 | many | ASSHPLTGTSSYNEQF
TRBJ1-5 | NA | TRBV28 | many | AARQRNQPQH
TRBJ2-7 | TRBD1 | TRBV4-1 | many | ASGEAGDRGYEQY
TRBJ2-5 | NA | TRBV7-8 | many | ASSVPQGGSETQY
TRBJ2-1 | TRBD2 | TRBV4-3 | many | ASSQGGGGRNEQF
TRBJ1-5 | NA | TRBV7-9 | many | ASSPLNLNQPQH
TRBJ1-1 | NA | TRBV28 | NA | AGSFGGQGMYFAEAF
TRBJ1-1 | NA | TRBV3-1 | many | ASSQRRRGITMNTEAF
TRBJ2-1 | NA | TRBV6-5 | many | ASSYIRRSEQF
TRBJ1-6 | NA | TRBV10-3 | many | AIGGSSYNSPLH
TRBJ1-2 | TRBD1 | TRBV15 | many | ATSRDFGTDTNYGYT
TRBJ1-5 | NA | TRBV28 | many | ASRSTGTTPSNQPQH
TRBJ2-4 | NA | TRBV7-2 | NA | ASSLVGGLGKNIQY
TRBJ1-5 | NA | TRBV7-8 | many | ASSRRQAGEGSNQPQH
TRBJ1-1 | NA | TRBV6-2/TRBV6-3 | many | ASSFSSYTEAF
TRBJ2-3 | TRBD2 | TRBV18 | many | ASSRPGLASTDTQY
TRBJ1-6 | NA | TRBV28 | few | ASSLGPRNSPLH
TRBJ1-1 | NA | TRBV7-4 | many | ASSLEGSTEAF
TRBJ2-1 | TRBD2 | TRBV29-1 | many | SGIAGVPYNEQF
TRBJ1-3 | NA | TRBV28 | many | ASGPGTNRRNTIY
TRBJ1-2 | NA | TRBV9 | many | ASSPYLGHPRGYT
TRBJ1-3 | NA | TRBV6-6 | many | ASSSGRLSGNTIY
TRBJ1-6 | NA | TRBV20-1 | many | SARGSREGSPLH
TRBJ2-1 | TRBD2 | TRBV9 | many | ASSGTDASGGLWANEQF
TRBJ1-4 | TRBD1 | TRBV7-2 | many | ASSRDRGEKLF
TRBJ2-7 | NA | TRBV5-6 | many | ASSLANGYEQY
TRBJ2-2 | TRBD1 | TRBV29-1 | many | SVRSDRGDTGELF
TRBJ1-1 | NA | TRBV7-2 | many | ASSLEPKYTEAF
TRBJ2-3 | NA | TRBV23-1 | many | ASSQSGDGIEYTSTDTQY
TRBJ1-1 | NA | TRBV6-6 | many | ASSPDGRLNTEAF
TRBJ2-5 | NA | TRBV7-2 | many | ASSPRLLETQY
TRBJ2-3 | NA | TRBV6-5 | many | ASSLWRSTDTQY
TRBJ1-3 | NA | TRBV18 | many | ASSPSFGDSGNTIY
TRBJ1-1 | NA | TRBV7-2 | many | ASSLRWLGTEAF
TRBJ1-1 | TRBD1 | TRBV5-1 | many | ASSRDRGGTEAF
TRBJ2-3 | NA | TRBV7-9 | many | ASTLTTGGGLEADTQY